The 11 T cell receptor beta chains in this list originate from one sample, sequenced in a study of blood T cell repertoires in COVID-19. Using immunoSEQ multiplex PCR, the repertoire was profiled, and TCRdb retains in-frame clones only, with some absent. The sample includes just over 300,000 clones, 70% to 90% of them seen just once. Material: PBMCs or T cells enriched from blood (not recorded which). These receptors all come from a woman in her thirties or forties who had recovered from COVID-19.

There are a few counts of this clone. The J gene is TRBJ2-2, the V gene TRBV5-4, with TRBD1 as a possible D gene (6 bases). There are 14 residues in the CDR3. Germline loops: CDR1 SGHNT, CDR2 YYREEE (reference sequence). The V end was cut by 1 base, the J end by 7 bases, with 11 bases between. CDR3 sequence reads: CASSLNRVNGELFF. CDR3 DNA: TGTGCCAGCAGCTTGAACAGGGTAAACGGGGAGCTGTTTTTT.

This clone was counted only a few times. The V and J genes are TRBV7-2 and TRBJ2-1; 10 bases map to TRBD1. Germline V gene lookup returns CDR1 SGHTA and CDR2 FQGNSA. The length of the CDR3 is 15 residues. Germline trimming cut 4 bases from V and 2 bases from J; bases unmatched to any gene: 2. The CDR3 protein is CASSSGQGAYNEQFF. CDR3 bases: TGTGCCAGCAGCTCCGGACAGGGGGCCTACAATGAGCAGTTCTTC. Supplemented by reference TRBV7-2 and TRBJ2-1, the full variable domain reads GAGVSQSPSNKVTEKGKDVELRCDPISGHTALYWYRQSLGQGLEFLIYFQGNSAPDKSGLPSDRFSAERTGGSVSTLTIQRTQQEDSAVYLCASSSGQGAYNEQFFGPGTRLTVL.

The genes are TRBV27 and TRBJ2-4, with TRBD1 matching 7 bases. Germline CDR1 is MNHEY and CDR2 is SMNVEV (reference sequence). This CDR3 is built from 14 residues. With V trimmed by 5 bases and J by 3 bases, 4 bases remained unmatched. The CDR3 reads CASSEGAGKNIQYF. CDR3 coding DNA: TGTGCCAGCAGTGAGGGGGCAGGCAAAAACATTCAGTACTTC.

This sequence joins TRBV28 and TRBJ2-4; D gene uncertain. Germline CDR1 is MDHEN and CDR2 is SYDVKM. The CDR3 covers 12 residues. The V end was cut by 1 base, the J end by 8 bases, with 6 bases between. CDR3 nucleotide sequence: TGTGCCAGCAGTTTATCCAGTCACATTCAGTACTTC. Its translation is CASSLSSHIQYF. Full variable domain (rest looked up from reference TRBV28 and TRBJ2-4): DVKVTQSSRYLVKRTGEKVFLECVQDMDHENMFWYRQDPGLGLRLIYFSYDVKMKEKGDIPEGYSVSREKKERFSLILESASTNQTSMYLCASSLSSHIQYFGAGTRLSVL.

CDR3 sequence (DNA): TGTGCCAGCAGCCGCCAGGGGGTCGGGGCCAACGTCCTGACTTTC. Residues: CASSRQGVGANVLTF. The V gene is TRBV7-6, the J gene TRBJ2-6; the match to TRBD1 covers 7 bases. In germline, CDR1 is SGHVS, CDR2 FNYEAQ. The V segment lost 5 bases and the J segment 4 bases; nucleotides outside the gene matches: 5. The CDR3 consists of 15 residues. Full variable domain (remainder filled in from reference TRBV7-6 and TRBJ2-6): GAGVSQSPRYKVTKRGQDVALRCDPISGHVSLYWYRQALGQGPEFLTYFNYEAQQDKSGLPNDRFSAERPEGSISTLTIQRTEQRDSAMYRCASSRQGVGANVLTFGAGSRLTVL.

The V gene is TRBV7-2, the J gene TRBJ2-3; 8 nucleotides line up with TRBD2. This CDR3 spans 18 amino acids. Looked up from germline, CDR1 is SGHTA and CDR2 is FQGNSA. V trimming: 3 bases; J trimming: 0 bases; junction bases outside the gene matches: 11. CDR3 protein: CASSFEFGLADSTDTQYF. The CDR3 DNA reads TGTGCCAGCAGCTTCGAATTTGGACTAGCTGACAGCACAGATACGCAGTATTTT. Combining the CDR3 with reference TRBV7-2 and TRBJ2-3 gives the whole variable domain GAGVSQSPSNKVTEKGKDVELRCDPISGHTALYWYRQSLGQGLEFLIYFQGNSAPDKSGLPSDRFSAERTGGSVSTLTIQRTQQEDSAVYLCASSFEFGLADSTDTQYFGPGTRLTVL.

The chain links TRBV6-5 to TRBJ1-2, with TRBD1 as a possible D gene (6 bases). V was shortened by 6 bases and J by 5 bases, with 19 bases between the two germline ends. The CDR3 has 15 residues. Germline V gene data show CDR1 as MNHEY and CDR2 as SVGAGI. The CDR3 nucleotides are TGTGCCAGCAGCCACCGCCCCGGGAGGGGGTATGGCTACACCTTC. Its translation: CASSHRPGRGYGYTF.

This chain uses TRBV5-5 with TRBJ1-4; 8 bases match TRBD1. The CDR3 extends over 17 amino acids. After removal of 4 bases from V and 0 bases from J, the junction contained 8 bases not matched to a gene. The germline CDR1 and CDR2 sequences are SGHKS and YYEKEE (reference sequence). The CDR3 loop reads CASSPPGQEATNEKLFF. The CDR3, as DNA: TGTGCCAGCAGCCCCCCGGGACAGGAAGCAACTAATGAAAAACTGTTTTTT.

V and J are TRBV1 and TRBJ2-3; the table's D call, TRBD2, has no DNA check behind it. TRBV1 counts as a pseudogene. The CDR3 spans 14 residues. The CDR3 sequence is CTSSQGPSGTSQYF. In DNA, the CDR3 is TGCACCAGCAGCCAAGGTCCTAGCGGGACGTCGCAGTATTTT.

This clone has just one count. The sample contains more than one DNA sequence encoding this CDR3. This chain links TRBV19 with TRBJ2-5; maybe TRBD2 (6 bases). In germline, CDR1 is LNHDA, CDR2 SQIVND (reference sequence). This CDR3 region has 13 residues. Trimming removed 6 bases from V and 0 bases from J, with 8 bases in between. As DNA, the CDR3 is TGTGCCAGTAGCGGAGGGTACCAAGAGACCCAGTACTTC. It codes for CASSGGYQETQYF.

V usage is TRBV6-5 and J usage is TRBJ1-2; 10 positions agree with TRBD1. The germline gives CDR1 MNHEY, CDR2 SVGAGI. The CDR3 contains 15 residues. V shed 5 bases and J 3 bases; nucleotides not matched to a gene: 6. The CDR3 loop is CASSPQGTGDYGYTF. The CDR3 DNA reads as TGTGCCAGCAGTCCCCAGGGGACAGGGGACTATGGCTACACCTTC.